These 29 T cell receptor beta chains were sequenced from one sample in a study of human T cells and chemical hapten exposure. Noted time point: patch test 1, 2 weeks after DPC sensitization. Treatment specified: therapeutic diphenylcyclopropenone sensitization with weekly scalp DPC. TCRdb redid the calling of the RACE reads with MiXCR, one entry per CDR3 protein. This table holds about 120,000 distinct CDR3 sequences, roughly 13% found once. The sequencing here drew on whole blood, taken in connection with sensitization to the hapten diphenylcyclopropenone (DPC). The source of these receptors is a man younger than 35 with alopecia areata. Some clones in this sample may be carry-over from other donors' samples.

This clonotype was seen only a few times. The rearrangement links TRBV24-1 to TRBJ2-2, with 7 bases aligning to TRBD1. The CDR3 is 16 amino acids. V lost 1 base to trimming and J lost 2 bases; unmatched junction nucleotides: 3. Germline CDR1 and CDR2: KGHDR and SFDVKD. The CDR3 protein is CATSDFRQGNTGELFF. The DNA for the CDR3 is TGTGCCACCAGTGATTTTCGACAGGGCAACACCGGGGAGCTGTTTTTT.

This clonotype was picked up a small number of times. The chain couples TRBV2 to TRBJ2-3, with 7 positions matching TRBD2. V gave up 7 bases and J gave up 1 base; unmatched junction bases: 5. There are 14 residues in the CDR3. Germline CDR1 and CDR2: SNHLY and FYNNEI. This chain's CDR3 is CASKVAGGTDTQYF. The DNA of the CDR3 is TGTGCCAGCAAGGTCGCGGGAGGCACAGATACGCAGTATTTT.

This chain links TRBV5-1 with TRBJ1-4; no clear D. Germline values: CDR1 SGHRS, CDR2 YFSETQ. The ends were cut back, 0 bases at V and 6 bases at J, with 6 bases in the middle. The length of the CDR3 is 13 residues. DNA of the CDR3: TGCGCCAGCAGCTTGGCGCAGGATGAAAAACTGTTTTTT. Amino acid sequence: CASSLAQDEKLFF.

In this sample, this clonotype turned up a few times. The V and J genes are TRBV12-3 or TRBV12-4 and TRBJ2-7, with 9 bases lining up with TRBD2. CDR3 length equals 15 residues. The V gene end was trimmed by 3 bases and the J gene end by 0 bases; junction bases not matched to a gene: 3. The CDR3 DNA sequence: TGTGCCAGCAGTTTTCTAGCGGGACCCTCCTACGAGCAGTACTTC. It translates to CASSFLAGPSYEQYF.

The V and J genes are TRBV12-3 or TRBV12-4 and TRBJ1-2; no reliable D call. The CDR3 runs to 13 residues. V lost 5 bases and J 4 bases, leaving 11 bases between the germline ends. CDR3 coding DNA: TGTGCCAGCAGTCCTCAAGACGGCTATGGCTACACCTTC. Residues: CASSPQDGYGYTF.

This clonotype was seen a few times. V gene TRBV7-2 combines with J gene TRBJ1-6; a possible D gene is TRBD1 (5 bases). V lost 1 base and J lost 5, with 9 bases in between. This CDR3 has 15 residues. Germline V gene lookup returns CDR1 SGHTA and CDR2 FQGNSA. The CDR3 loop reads CASSLVRDHNSPLHF. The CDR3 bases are TGTGCCAGCAGCTTAGTTAGGGACCATAATTCACCCCTCCACTTT.

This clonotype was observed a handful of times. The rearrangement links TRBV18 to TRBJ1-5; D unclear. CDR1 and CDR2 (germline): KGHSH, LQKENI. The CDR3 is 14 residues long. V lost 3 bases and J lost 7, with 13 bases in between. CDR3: CASSPGGRGQPQHF. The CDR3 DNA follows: TGTGCCAGCTCACCTGGCGGGCGCGGGCAGCCCCAGCATTTT.

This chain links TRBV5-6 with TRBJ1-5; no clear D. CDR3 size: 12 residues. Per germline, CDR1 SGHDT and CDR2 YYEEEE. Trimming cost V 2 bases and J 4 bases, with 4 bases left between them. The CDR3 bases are TGTGCCAGCAGCTTAGAGAATCAGCCCCAGCATTTT. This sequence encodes CASSLENQPQHF.

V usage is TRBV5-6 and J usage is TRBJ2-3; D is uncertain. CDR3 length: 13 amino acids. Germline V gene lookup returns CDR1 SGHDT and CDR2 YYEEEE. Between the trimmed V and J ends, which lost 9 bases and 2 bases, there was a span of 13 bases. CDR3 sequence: CATSRGVTDTQYF. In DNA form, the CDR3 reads TGTGCCACTTCACGTGGGGTCACAGATACGCAGTATTTT.

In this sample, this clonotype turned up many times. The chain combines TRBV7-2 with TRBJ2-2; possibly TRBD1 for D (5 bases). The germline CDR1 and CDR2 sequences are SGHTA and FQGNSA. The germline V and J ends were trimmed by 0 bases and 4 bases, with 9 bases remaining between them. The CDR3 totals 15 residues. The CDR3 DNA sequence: TGTGCCAGCAGCTTAGCGGGGCCGGTCACCGGGGAGCTGTTTTTT. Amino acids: CASSLAGPVTGELFF.

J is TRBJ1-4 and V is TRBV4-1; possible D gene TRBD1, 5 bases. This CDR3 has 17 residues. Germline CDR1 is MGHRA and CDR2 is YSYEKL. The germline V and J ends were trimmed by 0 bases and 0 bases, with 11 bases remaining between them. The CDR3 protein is CASSQERQIATNEKLFF. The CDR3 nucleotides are TGCGCCAGCAGCCAAGAGAGACAGATTGCAACTAATGAAAAACTGTTTTTT.

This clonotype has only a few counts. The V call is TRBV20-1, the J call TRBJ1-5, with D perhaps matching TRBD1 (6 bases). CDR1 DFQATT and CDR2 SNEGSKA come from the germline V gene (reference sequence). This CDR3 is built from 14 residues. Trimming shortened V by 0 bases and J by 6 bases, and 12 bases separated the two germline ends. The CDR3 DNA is TGCAGTGCTAGAGATTATGGGGGCGGTCAGCCCCAGCATTTT. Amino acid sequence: CSARDYGGGQPQHF.

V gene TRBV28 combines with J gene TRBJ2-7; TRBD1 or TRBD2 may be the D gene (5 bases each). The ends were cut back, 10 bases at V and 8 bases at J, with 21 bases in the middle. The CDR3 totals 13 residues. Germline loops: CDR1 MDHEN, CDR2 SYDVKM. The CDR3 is CATLYPGTPQQYF. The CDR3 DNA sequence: TGTGCCACCCTTTACCCCGGGACCCCTCAGCAGTACTTC.

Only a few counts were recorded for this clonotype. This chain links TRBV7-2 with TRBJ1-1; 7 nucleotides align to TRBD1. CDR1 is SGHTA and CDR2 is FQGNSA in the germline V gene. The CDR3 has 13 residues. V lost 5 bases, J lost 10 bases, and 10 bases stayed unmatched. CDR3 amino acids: CASSTPGQSRAFF. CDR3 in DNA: TGTGCCAGCAGCACACCGGGACAGAGTAGAGCTTTCTTT.

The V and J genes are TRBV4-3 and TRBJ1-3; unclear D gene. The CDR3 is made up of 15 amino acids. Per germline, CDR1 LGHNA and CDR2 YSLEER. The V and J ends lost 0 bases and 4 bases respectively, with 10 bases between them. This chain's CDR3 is CASSQDYLSGNTIYF. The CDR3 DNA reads TGCGCCAGCAGCCAAGATTACCTCTCGGGAAACACCATATATTTT.

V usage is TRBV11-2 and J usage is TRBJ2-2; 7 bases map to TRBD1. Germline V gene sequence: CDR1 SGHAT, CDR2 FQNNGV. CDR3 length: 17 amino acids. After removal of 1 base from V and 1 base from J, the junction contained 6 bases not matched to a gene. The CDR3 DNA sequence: TGTGCCAGCAGCTTAGGATACAGGGGAGAGAACACCGGGGAGCTGTTTTTT. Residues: CASSLGYRGENTGELFF.

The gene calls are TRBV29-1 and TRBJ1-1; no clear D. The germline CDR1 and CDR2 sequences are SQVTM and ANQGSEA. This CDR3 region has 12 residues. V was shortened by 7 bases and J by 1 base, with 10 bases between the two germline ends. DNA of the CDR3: TGCAGCGCTAGATATGGGAACACTGAAGCTTTCTTT. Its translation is CSARYGNTEAFF.

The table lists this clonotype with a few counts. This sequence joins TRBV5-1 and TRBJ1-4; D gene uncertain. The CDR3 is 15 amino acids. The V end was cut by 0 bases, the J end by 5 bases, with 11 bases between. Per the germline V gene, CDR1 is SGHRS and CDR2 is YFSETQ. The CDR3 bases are TGCGCCAGCAGCTTGGGACTATCACGGAATGAAAAACTGTTTTTT. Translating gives CASSLGLSRNEKLFF.

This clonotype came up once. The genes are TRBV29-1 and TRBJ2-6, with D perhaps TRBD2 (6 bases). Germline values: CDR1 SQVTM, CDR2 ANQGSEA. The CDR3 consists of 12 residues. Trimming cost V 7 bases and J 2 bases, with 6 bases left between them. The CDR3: CSAGAGANVLTF. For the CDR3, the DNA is TGCAGCGCGGGGGCTGGGGCCAACGTCCTGACTTTC.

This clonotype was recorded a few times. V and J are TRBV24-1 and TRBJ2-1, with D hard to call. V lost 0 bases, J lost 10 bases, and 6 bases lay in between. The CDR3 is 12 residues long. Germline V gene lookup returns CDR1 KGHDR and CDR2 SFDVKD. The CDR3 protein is CATSDLNGEQFF. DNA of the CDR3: TGTGCCACCAGTGATTTGAACGGCGAGCAGTTCTTC.

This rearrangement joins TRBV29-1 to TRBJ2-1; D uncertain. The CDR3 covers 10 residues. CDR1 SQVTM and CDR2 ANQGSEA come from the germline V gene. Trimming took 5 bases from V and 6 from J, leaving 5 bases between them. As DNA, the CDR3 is TGCAGCGTTTCTCGCAATGAGCAGTTCTTC. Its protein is CSVSRNEQFF.

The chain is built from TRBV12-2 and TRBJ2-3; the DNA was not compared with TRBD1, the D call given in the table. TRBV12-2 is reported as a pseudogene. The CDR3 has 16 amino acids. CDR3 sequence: CASRMMDRRRGDTQYF. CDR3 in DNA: TGTGCAAGTCGCATGATGGACCGACGTAGGGGAGATACGCAGTATTTT.

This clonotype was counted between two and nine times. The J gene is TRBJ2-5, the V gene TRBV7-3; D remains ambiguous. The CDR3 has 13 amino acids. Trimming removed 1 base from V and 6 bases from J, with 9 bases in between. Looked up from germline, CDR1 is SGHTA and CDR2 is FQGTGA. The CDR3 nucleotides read TGTGCCAGCAGCTTAAACATGCAGAAGACCCAGTACTTC. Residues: CASSLNMQKTQYF.

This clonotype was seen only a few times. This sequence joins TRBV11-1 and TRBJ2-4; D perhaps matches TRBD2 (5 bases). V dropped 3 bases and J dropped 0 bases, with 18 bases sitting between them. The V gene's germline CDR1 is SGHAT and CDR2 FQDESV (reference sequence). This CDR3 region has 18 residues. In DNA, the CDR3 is TGTGCCAGCAGCTTCGGGGTCGACGGCGGGCTAGCCAAAAACATTCAGTACTTC. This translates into CASSFGVDGGLAKNIQYF.

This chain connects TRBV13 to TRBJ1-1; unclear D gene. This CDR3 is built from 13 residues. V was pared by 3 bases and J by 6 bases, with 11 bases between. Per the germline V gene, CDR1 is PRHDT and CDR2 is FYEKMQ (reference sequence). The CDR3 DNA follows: TGTGCCAGCAGCTTCGACCTGGGCGCTGAAGCTTTCTTT. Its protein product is CASSFDLGAEAFF. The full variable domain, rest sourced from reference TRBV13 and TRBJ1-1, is AAGVIQSPRHLIKEKRETATLKCYPIPRHDTVYWYQQGPGQDPQFLISFYEKMQSDKGSIPDRFSAQQFSDYHSELNMSSLELGDSALYFCASSFDLGAEAFFGQGTRLTVV.

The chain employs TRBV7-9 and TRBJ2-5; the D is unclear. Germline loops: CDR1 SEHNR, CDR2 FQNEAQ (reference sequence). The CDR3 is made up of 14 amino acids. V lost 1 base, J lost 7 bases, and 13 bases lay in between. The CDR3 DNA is TGTGCCAGCAGCTTAGGGGCTATAGACGGGACCCAGTACTTC. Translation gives CASSLGAIDGTQYF.

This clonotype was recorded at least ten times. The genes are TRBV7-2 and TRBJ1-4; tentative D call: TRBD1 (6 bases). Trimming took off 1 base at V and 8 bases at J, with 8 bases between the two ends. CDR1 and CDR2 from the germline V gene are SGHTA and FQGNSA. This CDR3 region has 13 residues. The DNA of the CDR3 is TGTGCCAGCAGCTTAGACAGGGACGAAAAACTGTTTTTT. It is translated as CASSLDRDEKLFF.

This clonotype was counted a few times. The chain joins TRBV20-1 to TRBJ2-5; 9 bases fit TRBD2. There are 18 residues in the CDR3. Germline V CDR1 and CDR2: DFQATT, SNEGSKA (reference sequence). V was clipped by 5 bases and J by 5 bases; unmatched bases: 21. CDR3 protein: CSASLGVAGALSAETQYF. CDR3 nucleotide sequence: TGCAGTGCTTCCCTTGGGGTAGCGGGGGCCTTATCGGCGGAGACCCAGTACTTC.

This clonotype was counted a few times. The CDR3 here is CASSSNVGPRVDTQYF. The CDR3 coding sequence is TGTGCCAGCAGCTCTAACGTGGGTCCTCGCGTAGATACGCAGTATTTT. V is TRBV7-2 and J is TRBJ2-3; no firm D call. The CDR3 sequence is 16 residues long. Trimming took 4 bases from V and 5 from J, leaving 19 bases between them. Germline-derived CDR1 and CDR2 are SGHTA and FQGNSA.